One and the same sample provided the 11 T cell receptor beta chains below, sequenced in a study of beta chain features in type 1 diabetes (dated by TCRdb to between 2017 and 2018). Study-level results and caveats: Type 1 diabetes patients showed a moderate but significant shortening of TCRB CDR3 length in all four CD4+ subsets.

Receptor amplification or capture employed the immunoSEQ multiplex PCR assay. The High Capacity cDNA Reverse Transcription Kit was used to reverse transcribe all of the isolated RNA, meaning that expressed TCRB transcripts were what got sequenced. In its TCRdb copy, this immuneACCESS table keeps in-frame sequences only and misses some clones. Where compared with another copy, unresolved V genes explain less than half of these, and the others have no known cause. The sample yields 330,000 or so clones; around an eighth were counted once. The ten biggest clones cover about 0.01% of the sample. Their target antigens are unknown. Sequencing used naive CD4+ T cells from blood. The sample's cell subset or site label, in plain terms: true naive CD4+ T cells. The receptors come from a woman between 18 and 29 years old with type 1 diabetes.

CDR3 DNA sequence: TGTGCCAGCAGCGTTCCGCAAGAGATCTACACCTTC. As protein: CASSVPQEIYTF. The gene calls are TRBV9 and TRBJ1-2; D gene unclear. Germline loops: CDR1 SGDLS, CDR2 YYNGEE. This CDR3 comprises 12 residues. The V gene lost 2 bases and the J gene lost 10 bases, with 12 bases spanning the gap.

The V call is TRBV5-1, the J call TRBJ2-5; weak D call: TRBD1 (6 bases). The CDR3 totals 13 residues. The germline V gene encodes CDR1 SGHRS and CDR2 YFSETQ. V dropped 7 bases and J dropped 1 base, with 11 bases sitting between them. In nucleotides, the CDR3 is TGCGCCAGCGCAATACAGGGCCAAGAGACCCAGTACTTC. It is translated as CASAIQGQETQYF. Complete variable domain (other parts from reference TRBV5-1 and TRBJ2-5): KAGVTQTPRYLIKTRGQQVTLSCSPISGHRSVSWYQQTPGQGLQFLFEYFSETQRNKGNFPGRFSGRQFSNSRSEMNVSTLELGDSALYLCASAIQGQETQYFGPGTRLLVL.

This sequence joins TRBV9 and TRBJ2-5; 9 nucleotides line up with TRBD2. Per the germline V gene, CDR1 is SGDLS and CDR2 is YYNGEE. The J segment lost 3 bases and the V segment lost 0 bases, leaving 6 bases of the junction unmatched. CDR3 size: 16 residues. This CDR3 is CASSVAGGRAEETQYF. The CDR3 DNA follows: TGTGCCAGCAGCGTAGCGGGCGGGAGGGCCGAAGAGACCCAGTACTTC.

The V gene is TRBV29-1, the J gene TRBJ1-1; D may be TRBD1 (6 bases). Germline CDR1 is SQVTM and CDR2 is ANQGSEA. The length of the CDR3 is 14 residues. The V end was cut by 4 bases, the J end by 3 bases, with 15 bases between. The CDR3 is CSVVQQGMYTEAFF. The DNA of the CDR3 is TGCAGCGTTGTCCAACAGGGTATGTACACTGAAGCTTTCTTT.

This clone was picked up a small number of times. The rearrangement joins TRBV7-2 to TRBJ1-2; 8 bases map to TRBD1. CDR1 and CDR2 from the germline V gene are SGHTA and FQGNSA. The CDR3 runs to 15 residues. The trim removed 5 bases at V and 6 bases at J, leaving 11 bases unmatched. The CDR3 DNA sequence: TGTGCCAGCAGCCGTCCCGGGACAGGTTTGGATGGCTACACCTTC. It codes for CASSRPGTGLDGYTF. Full variable domain (missing parts from reference TRBV7-2 and TRBJ1-2): GAGVSQSPSNKVTEKGKDVELRCDPISGHTALYWYRQSLGQGLEFLIYFQGNSAPDKSGLPSDRFSAERTGGSVSTLTIQRTQQEDSAVYLCASSRPGTGLDGYTFGSGTRLTVV.

The DNA for the CDR3 is TGTGCCAGCAGTCGGACTAGCCCTGGGGAGCAGTTCTTC. Translation: CASSRTSPGEQFF. The chain links TRBV2 to TRBJ2-1; TRBD2 matches 8 bases. From germline, CDR1 is SNHLY and CDR2 FYNNEI. The CDR3 sequence is 13 residues long. V trimming: 5 bases; J trimming: 10 bases; junction bases outside the gene matches: 7. The whole variable domain, remainder taken from reference TRBV2 and TRBJ2-1, is EPEVTQTPSHQVTQMGQEVILRCVPISNHLYFYWYRQILGQKVEFLVSFYNNEISEKSEIFDDQFSVERPDGSNFTLKIRSTKLEDSAMYFCASSRTSPGEQFFGPGTRLTVL.

In this sample, this clone turned up a few times. The V and J genes are TRBV18 and TRBJ2-1, with D perhaps matching TRBD1 (6 bases). This CDR3 is built from 13 residues. V was clipped by 3 bases and J by 10 bases, with 13 bases between them. Germline V lookup: CDR1 KGHSH, CDR2 LQKENI. The CDR3 bases are TGTGCCAGCTCACCGGCAGGGGCCGGAGAGCAGTTCTTC. It codes for CASSPAGAGEQFF.

The chain carries TRBV28 and TRBJ1-2, with D possibly TRBD1 on 5 matching bases. This CDR3 has 12 residues. Trimming shortened V by 5 bases and J by 3 bases, and 7 bases separated the two germline ends. Looked up from germline, CDR1 is MDHEN and CDR2 is SYDVKM. The CDR3 nucleotides are TGTGCCAGCAGTGACAGTCACTATGGCTACACCTTC. It is translated as CASSDSHYGYTF.

The chain joins TRBV7-2 to TRBJ2-4; D gene unclear. There are 14 residues in the CDR3. The germline V and J ends were trimmed by 1 base and 7 bases, with 11 bases remaining between them. The germline V gene has CDR1 SGHTA and CDR2 FQGNSA. In DNA, the CDR3 is TGTGCCAGCAGCTTAGGGTCAACCCAGAACATTCAGTACTTC. It translates to CASSLGSTQNIQYF.

This chain links TRBV28 with TRBJ1-2, with D unclear. V was shortened by 6 bases and J by 4 bases, with 15 bases between the two germline ends. Germline loops: CDR1 MDHEN, CDR2 SYDVKM. The CDR3 sequence is 14 residues long. The CDR3 DNA is TGTGCCAGCAGCCTTGACACGGAAGGCTATGGCTACACCTTC. Protein: CASSLDTEGYGYTF.

The chain recombines TRBV30 with TRBJ2-6; D remains unclear. The length of the CDR3 is 11 residues. Germline V gene sequence: CDR1 GTSNPN, CDR2 SVGIG (reference sequence). The germline V and J ends were trimmed by 5 bases and 7 bases, with 6 bases remaining between them. CDR3 coding DNA: TGTGCCTGGGCGTCAGCCAACGTCCTGACTTTC. This sequence encodes CAWASANVLTF.